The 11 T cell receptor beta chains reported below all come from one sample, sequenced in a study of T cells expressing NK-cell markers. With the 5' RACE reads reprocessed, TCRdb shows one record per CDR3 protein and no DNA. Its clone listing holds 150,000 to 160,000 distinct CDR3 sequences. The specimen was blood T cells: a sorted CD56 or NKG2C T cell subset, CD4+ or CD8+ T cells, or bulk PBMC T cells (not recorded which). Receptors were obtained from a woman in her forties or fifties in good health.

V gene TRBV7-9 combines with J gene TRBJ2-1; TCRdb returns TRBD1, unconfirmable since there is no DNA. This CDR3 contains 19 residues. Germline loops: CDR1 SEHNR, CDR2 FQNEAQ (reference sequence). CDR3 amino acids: CASSFPGQGTSSSYNEQFF.

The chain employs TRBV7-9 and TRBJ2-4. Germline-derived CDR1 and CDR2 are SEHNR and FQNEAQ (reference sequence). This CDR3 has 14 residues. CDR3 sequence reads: CASSPSHDRNIQYF.

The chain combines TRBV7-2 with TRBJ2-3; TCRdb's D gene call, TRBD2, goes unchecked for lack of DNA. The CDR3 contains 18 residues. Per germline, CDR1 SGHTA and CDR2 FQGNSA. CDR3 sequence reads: CASSFPGLADSSTDTQYF.

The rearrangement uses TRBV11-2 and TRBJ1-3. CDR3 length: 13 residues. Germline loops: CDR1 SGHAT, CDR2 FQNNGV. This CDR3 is CASRDSSGNTIYF.

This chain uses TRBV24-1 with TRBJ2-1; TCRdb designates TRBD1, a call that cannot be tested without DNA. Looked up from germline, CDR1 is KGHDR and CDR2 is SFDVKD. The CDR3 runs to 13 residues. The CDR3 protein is CATSATGQDEQFF.

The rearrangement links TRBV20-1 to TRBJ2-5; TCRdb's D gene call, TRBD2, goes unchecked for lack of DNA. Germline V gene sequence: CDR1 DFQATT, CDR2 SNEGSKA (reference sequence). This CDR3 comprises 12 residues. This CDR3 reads CSVALAGVTQYF.

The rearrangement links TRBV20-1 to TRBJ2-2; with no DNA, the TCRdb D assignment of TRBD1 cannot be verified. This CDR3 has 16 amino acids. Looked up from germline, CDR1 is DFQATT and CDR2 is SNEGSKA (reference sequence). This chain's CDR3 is CSARELLTGTTGELFF.

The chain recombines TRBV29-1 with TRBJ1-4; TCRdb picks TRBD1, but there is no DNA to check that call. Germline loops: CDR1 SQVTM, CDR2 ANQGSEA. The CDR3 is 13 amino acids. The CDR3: CSVVLRGNEKLFF. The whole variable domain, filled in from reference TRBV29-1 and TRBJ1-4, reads SAVISQKPSRDICQRGTSLTIQCQVDSQVTMMFWYRQQPGQSLTLIATANQGSEATYESGFVIDKFPISRPNLTFSTLTVSNMSPEDSSIYLCSVVLRGNEKLFFGSGTQLSVL.

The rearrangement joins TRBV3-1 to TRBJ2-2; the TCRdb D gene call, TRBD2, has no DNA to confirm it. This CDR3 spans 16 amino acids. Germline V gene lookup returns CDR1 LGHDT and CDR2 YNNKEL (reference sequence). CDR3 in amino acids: CASSHRLADNTGELFF.

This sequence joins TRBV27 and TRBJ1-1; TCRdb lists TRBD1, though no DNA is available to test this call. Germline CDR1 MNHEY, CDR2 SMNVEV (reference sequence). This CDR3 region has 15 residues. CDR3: CASRLRKGADTEAFF.

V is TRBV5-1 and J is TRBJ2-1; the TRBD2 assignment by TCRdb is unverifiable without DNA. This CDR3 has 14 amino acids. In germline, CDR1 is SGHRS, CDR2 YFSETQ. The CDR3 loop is CASSLETSGYEQFF.